This entry lists 10 T cell receptor beta chains sequenced from one sample in a study of blood T cell repertoires in COVID-19. Sequenced by immunoSEQ multiplex PCR; TCRdb stores in-frame clones only, minus some. The table shows 250,000 to 300,000 clones, with around 89% occurring only once. Sequenced input: peripheral blood. The receptors originated from a man aged 40-49 years with acute or convalescent COVID-19.

The rearrangement links TRBV5-8 to TRBJ1-4; D remains unclear. Deletions cut 2 bases from V and 8 bases from J, with 7 bases between. Germline V lookup: CDR1 SGHTS, CDR2 YDEGEE. The CDR3 is 12 amino acids. DNA for the CDR3: TGTGCCAGCAGCTTATCACGGGAAAAACTGTTTTTT. This codes for CASSLSREKLFF.

This clone showed up just once. This chain links TRBV19 with TRBJ1-5; tentative D call: TRBD1 (6 bases). Germline CDR1 LNHDA, CDR2 SQIVND (reference sequence). The length of the CDR3 is 15 residues. V was clipped by 2 bases and J by 11 bases, with 19 bases between them. This CDR3 is CASSIRGAGESAQHF. CDR3 sequence (DNA): TGTGCCAGTAGTATACGGGGGGCAGGCGAATCGGCCCAGCATTTT.

The chain's CDR3 is CATSREGTGKGYEQYF. In DNA form, the CDR3 reads TGTGCCACCAGCAGGGAAGGGACAGGGAAAGGCTACGAGCAGTACTTC. The rearrangement links TRBV15 to TRBJ2-7, with 9 positions matching TRBD1. This CDR3 region has 16 residues. J gave up 3 bases and V 3 bases, and 9 bases lay outside the gene matches. CDR1 is LNHNV and CDR2 is YYDKDF in the germline V gene (reference sequence).

The chain uses TRBV6-5 and TRBJ1-2; 12 bases line up with TRBD1. Losses at the gene ends were 6 bases for V and 8 bases for J; bases not matched to a gene: 10. The V gene's germline CDR1 is MNHEY and CDR2 SVGAGI. This CDR3 region has 15 residues. The CDR3 bases are TGTGCCAGCAGACCTACCGGGACAGGGGGCGCAGGCTACACCTTC. This codes for CASRPTGTGGAGYTF.

V usage is TRBV6-5 and J usage is TRBJ2-3, with 7 bases matching TRBD1. The CDR3 has 13 amino acids. Germline V lookup: CDR1 MNHEY, CDR2 SVGAGI. The ends lost 7 bases at V and 0 bases at J; junction bases unmatched: 1. The CDR3 region is CASKGQSTDTQYF. The CDR3 bases are TGTGCCAGCAAGGGACAGAGCACAGATACGCAGTATTTT.

This clone was observed a few times. This chain connects TRBV6-5 to TRBJ2-7; 7 nucleotides match TRBD1. This CDR3 comprises 14 residues. The V gene's germline CDR1 is MNHEY and CDR2 SVGAGI. V was clipped by 7 bases and J by 2 bases; unmatched bases: 8. CDR3 in amino acids: CASKLTGSTYEQYF. The CDR3, as DNA: TGTGCCAGCAAATTGACAGGGAGTACCTACGAGCAGTACTTC.

V gene TRBV6-5 combines with J gene TRBJ2-7; perhaps TRBD1 as D (6 bases). The CDR3 has 13 residues. V dropped 5 bases and J dropped 5 bases, with 13 bases sitting between them. CDR1 is MNHEY and CDR2 is SVGAGI in the germline V gene. CDR3 DNA: TGTGCCAGCAGTCAACAGGGAATTCACGAGCAGTACTTC. Amino acids: CASSQQGIHEQYF.

The chain recombines TRBV29-1 with TRBJ1-1; D is undetermined. Trimming pared 3 bases from V and 6 bases from J, leaving 8 bases between. Germline CDR1 is SQVTM and CDR2 is ANQGSEA. The CDR3 runs to 11 residues. The CDR3: CSVEETAEAFF. The CDR3 nucleotides read TGCAGCGTTGAGGAGACGGCTGAAGCTTTCTTT.

The CDR3 loop is CATSASDGSSYNEQFF. In nucleotides, the CDR3 is TGTGCCACCAGTGCCTCCGACGGGAGCTCCTACAATGAGCAGTTCTTC. The chain employs TRBV24-1 and TRBJ2-1; a weak D match, TRBD2 (6 bases). The V gene's germline CDR1 is KGHDR and CDR2 SFDVKD. V lost 5 bases, J lost 0 bases, and 13 bases lay in between. This CDR3 spans 16 amino acids.

This clone has only a few counts. V gene TRBV2 combines with J gene TRBJ2-3; D gene unclear. CDR3 size: 14 residues. Trimming cost V 2 bases and J 3 bases, with 9 bases left between them. Germline-derived CDR1 and CDR2 are SNHLY and FYNNEI. CDR3 protein: CASSEITETDTQYF. As DNA, the CDR3 is TGTGCCAGCAGTGAAATCACAGAGACAGATACGCAGTATTTT.